Listed below are T cell receptor beta chains from one sample, sequenced in a study of blood T cells in healthy people across ages. From the 5' RACE reads, TCRdb called clonotypes with MiXCR, one entry per CDR3 protein. Of almost 1 million distinct CDR3 sequences detected, about 51% appear once; the ten largest clones hold about 22%. The sample comprised blood. These receptors were taken from an older woman in good health. The CDR3 runs from the conserved cysteine through the conserved F or W. Each record gives: J gene, V gene, clone size, D gene, CDR3 protein, CDR3 DNA. A D gene is named only where the DNA matches it firmly. The size of a clone is reported for some rows only, either as once, few or many, or as a class for expanded clones.

TRBJ1-4,TRBV7-6,few,.,CASSLESGVRANEKLFF,TGTGCCAGCAGCTTAGAAAGCGGGGTTAGAGCTAATGAAAAACTGTTTTTT
TRBJ2-3,TRBV15,few,.,CATSRDRGGANPTDTQYF,TGTGCCACCAGCAGAGATCGAGGAGGGGCGAACCCCACAGATACGCAGTATTTT
TRBJ2-1,TRBV6-1,.,TRBD2,CASTGTSGAWTTYNEQFF,TGTGCCAGCACGGGGACTAGCGGGGCCTGGACCACCTACAATGAGCAGTTCTTC
TRBJ1-2,TRBV7-2,few,.,CASSQNGISYGYTF,TGTGCCAGCAGTCAAAACGGGATCAGCTATGGCTACACCTTC
TRBJ2-5,TRBV29-1,.,.,CGVPGHPKEETQYF,TGCGGCGTTCCGGGACACCCAAAGGAAGAGACCCAGTACTTC
TRBJ2-1,TRBV29-1,few,TRBD2,CSVEGTSGTVDEQFF,TGCAGCGTTGAAGGGACTAGCGGGACTGTGGATGAGCAGTTCTTC
TRBJ2-5,TRBV27,many,.,CASSSNPLETQYF,TGTGCCAGCAGTTCCAACCCACTAGAGACCCAGTACTTC
TRBJ2-7,TRBV18,few,.,CASSAPFGGVTYEQYF,TGTGCCAGCTCAGCGCCTTTCGGCGGGGTCACCTACGAGCAGTACTTC
TRBJ2-5,TRBV9,.,.,CGGPGETQYF,TGTGGGGGGCCCGGAGAGACCCAGTACTTC
TRBJ2-5,TRBV29-1,few,TRBD1,CSVEDLSGTGGAETQYF,TGCAGCGTTGAAGATCTCTCCGGGACAGGGGGAGCGGAGACCCAGTACTTC
TRBJ2-3,TRBV12-3/TRBV12-4,few,.,CASTRWGDPDTQYF,TGTGCCAGCACCCGCTGGGGGGACCCAGATACGCAGTATTTT
TRBJ1-6,TRBV7-3,.,.,CASSIGREGSPLHF,TGTGCCAGCAGCATAGGCAGGGAAGGTTCACCCCTCCACTTT
TRBJ2-5,TRBV11-1,.,TRBD1,CASSSSGTVLETQYF,TGTGCCAGCAGCTCCTCCGGGACAGTCTTGGAGACCCAGTACTTC
TRBJ2-1,TRBV6-5,.,.,CASSPPFGDRREQFF,TGTGCCAGCAGTCCCCCTTTCGGTGACAGACGTGAGCAGTTCTTC
TRBJ2-1,TRBV29-1,.,.,CSVNRGTEQFF,TGCAGCGTTAATCGGGGGACAGAGCAGTTCTTC
TRBJ1-5,TRBV18,few,.,CASSPSVQSNQPQHF,TGTGCCAGCTCACCATCTGTACAGTCCAATCAGCCCCAGCATTTT
TRBJ2-7,TRBV7-3,.,.,CASSYGPTYEQYF,TGTGCCAGCAGCTACGGACCAACCTACGAGCAGTACTTC
TRBJ2-7,TRBV30,once,.,CAWRPGPPGEQYF,TGTGCCTGGAGACCGGGCCCCCCCGGCGAGCAGTACTTC
TRBJ1-4,TRBV27,few,.,CASSFEPMAKLFF,TGTGCCAGCAGTTTTGAACCCATGGCAAAACTGTTTTTT
TRBJ2-1,TRBV5-1,few,TRBD2,CASRPPVLAGAHEQFF,TGCGCCAGCAGACCCCCGGTGCTAGCGGGAGCCCATGAGCAGTTCTTC
TRBJ2-3,TRBV27,few,.,CASSLDSPDTQYF,TGTGCCAGCAGTCTGGACAGTCCCGATACGCAGTATTTT
TRBJ2-6,TRBV20-1,.,.,CSAMPDSLSGANVLTF,TGCAGTGCTATGCCGGACAGCCTTTCTGGGGCCAACGTCCTGACTTTC
TRBJ2-1,TRBV7-9,.,TRBD1,CASSSPGTGFYEQFF,TGTGCCAGCAGCTCTCCCGGGACAGGGTTTTATGAGCAGTTCTTC
TRBJ2-7,TRBV6-2/TRBV6-3,few,.,CATGEPAFIEQYF,TGTGCCACCGGGGAGCCTGCCTTCATCGAGCAGTACTTC
TRBJ2-1,TRBV6-1,.,TRBD1,CASGPWRQGLNEQFF,TGTGCCAGCGGACCTTGGAGACAGGGGCTTAATGAGCAGTTCTTC
TRBJ2-7,TRBV20-1,few,.,CSATTLYEQYF,TGCAGTGCCACTACCCTGTACGAGCAGTACTTC
TRBJ2-7,TRBV20-1,.,.,CSARVLQESYEQYF,TGCAGTGCTAGAGTTCTTCAGGAGTCCTACGAGCAGTACTTC
TRBJ1-2,TRBV12-3/TRBV12-4,.,.,CASSLSSLHQGYGYTF,TGTGCCAGCAGTTTATCCTCGTTACACCAAGGCTATGGCTACACCTTC
TRBJ1-2,TRBV5-5,.,.,CASSLVQDSRNGYTF,TGTGCCAGCAGCTTGGTACAGGACAGCAGGAATGGCTACACCTTC
TRBJ2-5,TRBV9,.,TRBD2,CASSTTGTSAETQYF,TGTGCCAGCAGCACCACCGGGACTAGCGCGGAGACCCAGTACTTC
TRBJ2-7,TRBV6-5,.,TRBD1,CASSYTRQSGTDYEQYF,TGTGCCAGCAGTTATACTCGTCAATCCGGGACAGACTACGAGCAGTACTTC
TRBJ2-4,TRBV28,few,TRBD1,CASREGQGGTKNIQYF,TGTGCCAGCAGAGAAGGACAGGGTGGAACCAAAAACATTCAGTACTTC
TRBJ2-7,TRBV5-1,.,TRBD2,CASSQGLAGGRSYNEQYF,TGCGCCAGCAGCCAGGGACTAGCGGGAGGTAGGTCCTACAATGAGCAGTACTTC
TRBJ2-7,TRBV28,.,TRBD1,CASSVGQGGMQYF,TGTGCCAGCAGTGTAGGACAGGGTGGGATGCAGTACTTC
TRBJ2-1,TRBV7-2,.,.,CASSLGVVGEGNEQFF,TGTGCCAGCAGCTTAGGAGTAGTGGGAGAAGGGAATGAGCAGTTCTTC
TRBJ2-3,TRBV7-9,few,.,CASALPLVRDFTDTQYF,TGTGCCAGCGCTCTCCCCCTCGTCCGGGACTTCACAGATACGCAGTATTTT
TRBJ2-1,TRBV6-1,.,.,CASSAPSTSSGEQFF,TGTGCCAGCAGTGCTCCCTCGACTAGTTCCGGAGAGCAGTTCTTC
TRBJ2-7,TRBV20-1,.,.,CSARAWRTNSYEQYF,TGCAGTGCTAGAGCCTGGAGGACCAACTCCTACGAGCAGTACTTC
TRBJ2-7,TRBV28,.,TRBD1,CASSSGQGAIGDEQYF,TGTGCCAGCAGTTCCGGACAGGGGGCGATCGGAGACGAGCAGTACTTC
TRBJ2-7,TRBV5-1,.,.,CASLRTPYSYNEQYF,TGCGCCAGCTTGAGGACACCTTATTCCTACAATGAGCAGTACTTC
TRBJ2-6,TRBV12-3/TRBV12-4,few,.,CASIFRASGANVLTF,TGTGCCAGCATTTTCAGGGCTTCTGGGGCCAACGTCCTGACTTTC
TRBJ2-5,TRBV20-1,few,TRBD2,CSASGASGRLFQETQYF,TGCAGTGCTAGTGGGGCTAGCGGGAGGTTATTCCAAGAGACCCAGTACTTC